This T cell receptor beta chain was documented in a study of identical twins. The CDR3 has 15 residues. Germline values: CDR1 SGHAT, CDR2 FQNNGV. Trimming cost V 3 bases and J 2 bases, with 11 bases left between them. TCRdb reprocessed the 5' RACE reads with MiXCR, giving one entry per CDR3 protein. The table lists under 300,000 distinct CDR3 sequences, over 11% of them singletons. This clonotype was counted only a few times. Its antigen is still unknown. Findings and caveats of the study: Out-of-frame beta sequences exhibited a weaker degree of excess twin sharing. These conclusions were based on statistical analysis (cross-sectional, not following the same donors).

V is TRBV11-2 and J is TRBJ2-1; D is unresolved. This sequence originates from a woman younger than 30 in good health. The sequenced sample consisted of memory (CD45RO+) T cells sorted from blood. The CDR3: CASSFSGSPYNEQFF. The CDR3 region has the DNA TGTGCCAGCAGCTTTAGTGGCAGCCCCTACAATGAGCAGTTCTTC. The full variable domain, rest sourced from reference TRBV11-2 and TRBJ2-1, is EAGVAQSPRYKIIEKRQSVAFWCNPISGHATLYWYQQILGQGPKLLIQFQNNGVVDDSQLPKDRFSAERLKGVDSTLKIQPAKLEDSAVYLCASSFSGSPYNEQFFGPGTRLTVL.